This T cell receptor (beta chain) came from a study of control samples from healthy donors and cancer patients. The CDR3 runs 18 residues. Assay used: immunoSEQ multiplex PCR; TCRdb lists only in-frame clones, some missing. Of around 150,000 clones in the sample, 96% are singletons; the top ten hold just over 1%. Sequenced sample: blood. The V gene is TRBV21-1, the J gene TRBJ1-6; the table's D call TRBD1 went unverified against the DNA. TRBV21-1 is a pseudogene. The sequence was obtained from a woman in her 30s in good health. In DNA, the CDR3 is TGTGCCAGCAGCAAAGACGGTCAAGGACAGGGATTACTTTCACCCCTCCACTTT. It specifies CASSKDGQGQGLLSPLHF.